Following are 25 T cell receptor beta chains from one sample sequenced in a study of blood T cell repertoires in COVID-19 (dated by TCRdb to about 2020). To prepare the library, the immunoSEQ multiplex PCR assay was applied. TCRdb carries this immuneACCESS record with in-frame sequences only. Its versions omit some clonotypes, under half of them owing to an unresolved V gene in the studies checked, with the rest unexplained. The table for this sample lists about 210,000 clones; around 81% of them were counted only once. 0.95% of the sample rests with the top ten. The source material was peripheral blood. The receptors were sampled from a man in his 60s with COVID-19, enrolled during active disease.

The CDR3: CASSSGQEQFF. The CDR3, as DNA: TGTGCCAGCAGCTCAGGACAGGAGCAGTTCTTC. This chain links TRBV7-9 with TRBJ2-1; the D gene is possibly TRBD1 (6 bases). Germline CDR1 SEHNR, CDR2 FQNEAQ (reference sequence). The V end lost 4 bases, the J end lost 10 bases, and 8 bases lay between the germline ends. The CDR3 runs to 11 residues.

The chain joins TRBV3-1 (or the pseudogene TRBV3-2) to TRBJ2-3, with TRBD1 matching 8 bases. V lost 4 bases to trimming and J lost 3 bases; unmatched junction nucleotides: 3. CDR3 length equals 14 residues. Germline V gene data show CDR1 as LGHDT and CDR2 as YNNKEL (reference sequence). CDR3 bases: TGTGCCAGCAGCCGGACAGGGCGAACAGATACGCAGTATTTT. Amino acid sequence: CASSRTGRTDTQYF.

The rearrangement links TRBV19 to TRBJ2-3, with a weak D call TRBD1 (7 bases). CDR3 length: 15 residues. Trimming shortened V by 1 base and J by 4 bases, and 12 bases separated the two germline ends. CDR1 LNHDA and CDR2 SQIVND come from the germline V gene (reference sequence). The CDR3 reads CASSIGRGRADTQYF. In DNA form, the CDR3 reads TGTGCCAGTAGTATAGGGAGGGGGCGGGCAGATACGCAGTATTTT.

The V gene is TRBV7-2, the J gene TRBJ1-1, with D perhaps TRBD1 (6 bases). Germline CDR1 is SGHTA and CDR2 is FQGNSA. This CDR3 has 16 amino acids. V was pared by 1 base and J by 5 bases, with 17 bases between. The CDR3 coding sequence is TGTGCCAGCAGCTTAGGAGGAGTCAGGGGAAATACTGAAGCTTTCTTT. Amino acid sequence: CASSLGGVRGNTEAFF.

The V gene is TRBV30, the J gene TRBJ2-1; perhaps TRBD2 as D (6 bases). The CDR3 sequence is 13 residues long. Germline-derived CDR1 and CDR2 are GTSNPN and SVGIG (reference sequence). V was pared by 0 bases and J by 8 bases, with 11 bases between. In DNA form, the CDR3 reads TGTGCCTGGAGTGTACGGGGAGGCCATGAGCAGTTCTTC. It is translated as CAWSVRGGHEQFF.

This chain uses TRBV30 with TRBJ1-2, with D tentatively TRBD1 (6 bases). There are 12 residues in the CDR3. From germline, CDR1 is GTSNPN and CDR2 SVGIG (reference sequence). The ends were cut back, 5 bases at V and 1 base at J, with 8 bases in the middle. DNA for the CDR3: TGTGCCTGGCAGGACAGTAACTATGGCTACACCTTC. Its translation is CAWQDSNYGYTF.

The chain links TRBV9 to TRBJ1-2, with TRBD1 matching over 7 bases. Trimming at V came to 3 bases and at J to 4 bases, leaving 3 bases not matched to a gene. CDR3 length: 13 amino acids. Germline V lookup: CDR1 SGDLS, CDR2 YYNGEE. The CDR3 DNA reads as TGTGCCAGCAGCGCGGACAGGCTCTATGGCTACACCTTC. It yields the protein CASSADRLYGYTF. Looking up the rest from reference TRBV9 and TRBJ1-2 gives the full variable domain: DSGVTQTPKHLITATGQRVTLRCSPRSGDLSVYWYQQSLDQGLQFLIQYYNGEERAKGNILERFSAQQFPDLHSELNLSSLELGDSALYFCASSADRLYGYTFGSGTRLTVV.

V and J are TRBV7-2 and TRBJ2-1, with 8 bases identical to TRBD1. From germline, CDR1 is SGHTA and CDR2 FQGNSA. The trim removed 4 bases at V and 0 bases at J, leaving 2 bases unmatched. The CDR3 consists of 15 residues. CDR3 in DNA: TGTGCCAGCAGCTACGACAGGGGCTCCTACAATGAGCAGTTCTTC. Its translation: CASSYDRGSYNEQFF.

This chain uses TRBV2 with TRBJ1-1; no definite D call. CDR3 size: 14 residues. Trimming removed 6 bases from V and 0 bases from J, with 11 bases in between. Germline-derived CDR1 and CDR2 are SNHLY and FYNNEI. The CDR3 DNA reads as TGTGCCAGCAGAGCACTCTTCTTGAACACTGAAGCTTTCTTT. This codes for CASRALFLNTEAFF. Drawing the rest from reference TRBV2 and TRBJ1-1, the complete variable domain is EPEVTQTPSHQVTQMGQEVILRCVPISNHLYFYWYRQILGQKVEFLVSFYNNEISEKSEIFDDQFSVERPDGSNFTLKIRSTKLEDSAMYFCASRALFLNTEAFFGQGTRLTVV.

The rearrangement uses TRBV10-1 and TRBJ2-3, with 10 bases identical to TRBD2. From germline, CDR1 is WNHNN and CDR2 SYGVQD (reference sequence). This CDR3 region has 13 residues. CDR3 bases: TGCACACAACTAGCGGGGCCCCAAGATACGCAGTATTTT. Its translation is CTQLAGPQDTQYF.

The gene calls are TRBV7-2 and TRBJ1-2; D uncertain. This CDR3 is built from 14 residues. CDR1 is SGHTA and CDR2 is FQGNSA in the germline V gene. Trimming removed 5 bases at V and 2 bases at J, with 12 bases between. The CDR3 DNA sequence: TGTGCCAGCAGCCCCCGACTCGTCAACTATGGCTACACCTTC. Amino acids: CASSPRLVNYGYTF.

To note about this clone: The sample contains more than one DNA sequence encoding this CDR3. The chain employs TRBV5-1 and TRBJ2-7; D call uncertain. CDR3 length: 13 amino acids. Germline V gene lookup returns CDR1 SGHRS and CDR2 YFSETQ. V lost 0 bases and J lost 3, with 7 bases in between. The DNA of the CDR3 is TGCGCCAGCAGCTTGGCATCCAGCTACGAGCAGTACTTC. It codes for CASSLASSYEQYF.

The V gene is TRBV12-3 or TRBV12-4, the J gene TRBJ2-1; TRBD2 agrees at 7 bases. After removal of 8 bases from V and 10 bases from J, the junction contained 11 bases not matched to a gene. CDR3 length: 13 amino acids. The CDR3 is CASHLGRYSEQFF. As DNA, the CDR3 is TGTGCCAGCCACCTCGGGAGGTATAGCGAGCAGTTCTTC.

This rearrangement joins TRBV4-1 to TRBJ2-7; a possible D gene is TRBD1 (6 bases). Germline loops: CDR1 MGHRA, CDR2 YSYEKL. Trimming pared 1 base from V and 0 bases from J, leaving 10 bases between. The CDR3 is 15 residues long. Here the CDR3 DNA reads TGCGCCAGCAGCCAAGTGCAGGGGAGCTCCTACGAGCAGTACTTC. Translated: CASSQVQGSSYEQYF.

The chain carries TRBV5-1 and TRBJ1-1; a weak D match, TRBD1 (6 bases). This CDR3 comprises 16 residues. Germline loops: CDR1 SGHRS, CDR2 YFSETQ. V gave up 3 bases and J gave up 2 bases, with 17 bases separating them. The CDR3 region has the DNA TGCGCCAGCAGCTCCCGGGTTGGGACAAGCAACACTGAAGCTTTCTTT. This encodes CASSSRVGTSNTEAFF.

The gene calls are TRBV5-1 and TRBJ1-1; tentative D call: TRBD1 (6 bases). V lost 0 bases and J 4 bases, leaving 13 bases between the germline ends. The germline gives CDR1 SGHRS, CDR2 YFSETQ. This CDR3 is 15 amino acids long. In nucleotides, the CDR3 is TGCGCCAGCAGCTTGGGGGCGGGGGCGAGCACTGAAGCTTTCTTT. Translated, it gives CASSLGAGASTEAFF.

This clone was recorded only once. The gene calls are TRBV5-6 and TRBJ2-2, with 7 bases identical to TRBD1. The germline CDR1 and CDR2 sequences are SGHDT and YYEEEE. The CDR3 extends over 17 amino acids. Germline trimming cut 2 bases from V and 7 bases from J; bases unmatched to any gene: 14. The CDR3 loop reads CASSFSLDREFYGELFF. The CDR3 DNA is TGTGCCAGCAGCTTCTCCCTCGACAGGGAGTTTTACGGGGAGCTGTTTTTT.

The V gene is TRBV19, the J gene TRBJ1-1; D uncertain. The CDR3 is 15 amino acids. Trimming pared 6 bases from V and 1 base from J, leaving 15 bases between. CDR1 LNHDA and CDR2 SQIVND come from the germline V gene (reference sequence). The CDR3 sequence is CASSRWEGPNTEAFF. The CDR3 DNA follows: TGTGCCAGTAGCCGATGGGAGGGCCCGAACACTGAAGCTTTCTTT.

This clone was detected once. CDR3 coding DNA: TGTGCCAGCAGCGACAGGGGTGGGAACACTGAAGCTTTCTTT. This translates into CASSDRGGNTEAFF. The V and J genes are TRBV7-2 and TRBJ1-1; TRBD1 matches 8 bases. The CDR3 is made up of 14 amino acids. CDR1 and CDR2 from the germline V gene are SGHTA and FQGNSA. Losses at the gene ends were 5 bases for V and 1 base for J; bases not matched to a gene: 3.

This chain connects TRBV30 to TRBJ1-1, with D uncertain. From germline, CDR1 is GTSNPN and CDR2 SVGIG (reference sequence). The CDR3 is made up of 8 amino acids. CDR3 loop: CAHSEAFF. The CDR3 DNA is TGTGCTCATTCCGAAGCTTTCTTT.

This clone was recorded a few times. The chain couples TRBV7-9 to TRBJ2-7; D perhaps matches TRBD1 (6 bases). Germline V gene sequence: CDR1 SEHNR, CDR2 FQNEAQ (reference sequence). Trimming shortened V by 4 bases and J by 3 bases, and 13 bases separated the two germline ends. The CDR3 sequence is 14 residues long. The DNA for the CDR3 is TGTGCCAGCAGCTCCTGGGACATGTTCTACGAGCAGTACTTC. Protein product: CASSSWDMFYEQYF.

V usage is TRBV12-3 or TRBV12-4 and J usage is TRBJ2-3; D is ambiguous. The V and J ends lost 6 bases and 5 bases respectively, with 9 bases between them. The CDR3 extends over 12 amino acids. This CDR3 is CASSYAIDTQYF. The CDR3 region has the DNA TGTGCCAGCAGCTACGCGATAGATACGCAGTATTTT.

The chain couples TRBV18 to TRBJ2-5, with TRBD2 as a possible D gene (5 bases). The CDR3 is 14 amino acids. CDR1 is KGHSH and CDR2 is LQKENI in the germline V gene. V gave up 4 bases and J gave up 4 bases, with 13 bases separating them. CDR3 DNA sequence: TGTGCCAGCTCACTGCTCGGAGGAGGAGAGACCCAGTACTTC. Translation gives CASSLLGGGETQYF.

There are a few counts of this clone. CDR3 residues: CASSLVVAGTGNTIYF. CDR3 coding DNA: TGTGCCAGCAGCTTAGTGGTGGCAGGGACTGGAAACACCATATATTTT. V and J are TRBV7-8 and TRBJ1-3; tentatively, D is TRBD1 (5 bases). Germline CDR1 SGHVS, CDR2 FQNEAQ. V was pared by 1 base and J by 2 bases, with 12 bases between. This CDR3 contains 16 residues.

This clone has only a few counts. This chain joins TRBV10-3 and TRBJ2-7; the D gene is possibly TRBD2 (6 bases). The germline V gene has CDR1 ENHRY and CDR2 SYGVKD. The V and J ends lost 2 bases and 1 base respectively, with 15 bases between them. The CDR3 totals 16 residues. CDR3 residues: CAISEPAGGGSYEQYF. DNA of the CDR3: TGTGCCATCAGTGAGCCCGCCGGGGGAGGTTCCTACGAGCAGTACTTC.